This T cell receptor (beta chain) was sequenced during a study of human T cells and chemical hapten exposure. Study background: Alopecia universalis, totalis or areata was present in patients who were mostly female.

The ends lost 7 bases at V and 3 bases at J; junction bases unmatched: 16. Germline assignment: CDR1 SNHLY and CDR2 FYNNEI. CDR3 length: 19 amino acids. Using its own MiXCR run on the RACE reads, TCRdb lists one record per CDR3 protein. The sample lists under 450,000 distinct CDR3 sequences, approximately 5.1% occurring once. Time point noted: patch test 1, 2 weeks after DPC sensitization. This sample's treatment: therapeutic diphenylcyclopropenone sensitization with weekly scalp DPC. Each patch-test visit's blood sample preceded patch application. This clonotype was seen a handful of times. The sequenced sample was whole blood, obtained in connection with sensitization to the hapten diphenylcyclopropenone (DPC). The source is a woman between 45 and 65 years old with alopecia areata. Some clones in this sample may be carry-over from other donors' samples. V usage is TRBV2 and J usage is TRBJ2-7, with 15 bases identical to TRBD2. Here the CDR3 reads CASINPPGLAGGGYYEQYF. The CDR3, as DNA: TGTGCCAGCATCAATCCCCCGGGACTAGCGGGAGGCGGATACTACGAGCAGTACTTC.